The 17 T cell receptor beta chains below were found in one sample sequenced in a study of glioma-infiltrating T cells. Amplification of TCR alpha and beta CDR3 regions from RNA used iRepertoire nested multiplex PCR. MiXCR, applied by TCRdb to the multiplex PCR reads, yields one record per CDR3 protein. The table lists 300,000 to 450,000 distinct CDR3 sequences, roughly 41% of them singletons. Sequenced input: glioma tissue, nonneoplastic brain tissue, or PBMCs (not recorded which). These receptors were obtained from a human donor with low-grade glioma or glioblastoma, undergoing nonglioma brain surgery, or in good health (not recorded which).

The J gene is TRBJ2-7, the V gene TRBV20-1; perhaps D is TRBD1 or TRBD2 (5 bases each). Germline V gene data show CDR1 as DFQATT and CDR2 as SNEGSKA (reference sequence). CDR3 length: 14 residues. Trimming stripped 3 bases from V and 3 bases from J, with 15 bases between. The DNA for the CDR3 is TGCAGTGCTAGGGGACCAAATAAGGACTACGAGCAGTACTTC. Protein product: CSARGPNKDYEQYF.

The chain employs TRBV7-2 and TRBJ1-5, with unresolved D. From germline, CDR1 is SGHTA and CDR2 FQGNSA. V was trimmed by 4 bases and J by 0 bases, leaving 7 bases between them. This CDR3 region has 14 residues. For the CDR3, the DNA is TGTGCCAGCAGCTCCATGAATAGCAATCAGCCCCAGCATTTT. Its translation is CASSSMNSNQPQHF.

In the case of this clonotype: Sequence at one end of the junction differs from germline and may be a read error. The chain links TRBV6-1 to TRBJ2-7; D perhaps matches TRBD1 (5 bases). There are 13 residues in the CDR3. The germline CDR1 and CDR2 sequences are MNHNS and SASEGT. CDR3 bases: TGCGCCAGCAGCAGGGTGTACGCCTACGAGCAGTACTTC. The encoded protein is CASSRVYAYEQYF.

Worth noting for this clonotype: A read error is possible here, since a much larger clone lies one base away. In DNA, the CDR3 is TGTGCCAGCAGTGCCTACGGACAGGGCAGCTTTGGGGCCAACGTCCTGACTTTC. Translated: CASSAYGQGSFGANVLTF. The V and J genes are TRBV28 and TRBJ2-6; TRBD1 matches 8 bases. With 5 bases clipped from V and 3 bases from J, the junction kept 12 bases outside the gene matches. This CDR3 region has 18 residues. The germline V gene encodes CDR1 MDHEN and CDR2 SYDVKM.

Remarks on this clonotype: A much bigger clone sits one base away, suggesting this may be a read error. V usage is TRBV6-6 and J usage is TRBJ2-7; 9 bases line up with TRBD1. The CDR3 consists of 15 residues. Germline assignment: CDR1 MNHNY and CDR2 SVGAGI (reference sequence). CDR3 sequence: CASIYSRTGEGEQYF. The DNA for the CDR3 is TGTGCCAGCATTTACTCGCGGACAGGGGAAGGCGAGCAGTACTTC.

This clonotype was counted between two and nine times. The J gene is TRBJ2-1, the V gene TRBV4-1, with TRBD2 matching 7 bases. The CDR3 has 19 residues. V shed 5 bases and J 5 bases; nucleotides not matched to a gene: 21. Germline lookup yields CDR1 MGHRA and CDR2 YSYEKL. Written as DNA, the CDR3 is TGCGCCAGCAGCTCCCGATGGGCGGGAGCCCCCACGAGAAACAATGAGCAGTTCTTC. It translates to CASSSRWAGAPTRNNEQFF.

This clonotype occurred a few times. This chain joins TRBV20-1 and TRBJ2-7; D is unresolved. V was cut by 4 bases and J by 9 bases, with 22 bases left in between. Germline V gene data show CDR1 as DFQATT and CDR2 as SNEGSKA (reference sequence). This CDR3 is 14 amino acids long. The chain's CDR3 is CSANGQGPPGAQYF. DNA for the CDR3: TGCAGTGCTAATGGTCAAGGGCCCCCCGGCGCGCAGTACTTC.

This clonotype was picked up many times. This chain uses TRBV28 with TRBJ2-7, with 9 nucleotides matching TRBD2. The germline CDR1 and CDR2 sequences are MDHEN and SYDVKM. This CDR3 has 17 residues. V dropped 4 bases and J dropped 2; count of bases not matched to a gene: 12. Written as DNA, the CDR3 is TGTGCCAGCAGTTACCCCAACGCTGCGGGAGGGCCCTACGAGCAGTACTTC. This sequence encodes CASSYPNAAGGPYEQYF.

At least ten counts were recorded for this clonotype. The gene calls are TRBV27 and TRBJ2-3; weak D call: TRBD2 (5 bases). Germline values: CDR1 MNHEY, CDR2 SMNVEV (reference sequence). The CDR3 is made up of 16 amino acids. The V and J ends lost 5 bases and 4 bases respectively, with 19 bases between them. The CDR3 here is CASSPYSLLRADTQYF. The CDR3 DNA reads TGTGCCAGCAGTCCCTACTCCCTTCTGAGGGCAGATACGCAGTATTTT.

V usage is TRBV20-1 and J usage is TRBJ2-1; tentative D call: TRBD2 (6 bases). This CDR3 has 14 residues. V was pared by 6 bases and J by 2 bases, with 14 bases between. CDR1 is DFQATT and CDR2 is SNEGSKA in the germline V gene (reference sequence). CDR3 sequence reads: CSASLARPYNEQFF. The CDR3 DNA is TGCAGTGCCTCGCTAGCGCGACCCTACAATGAGCAGTTCTTC.

This clonotype was found a few times. The chain is built from TRBV20-1 and TRBJ1-6, with D possibly being TRBD1 (6 bases). CDR3 size: 15 residues. Germline V gives CDR1 DFQATT, CDR2 SNEGSKA (reference sequence). V was shortened by 2 bases and J by 4 bases, with 12 bases between the two germline ends. The CDR3 region has the DNA TGCAGTGCTAGACAGACAAGGGGGTATAATTCACCCCTCCACTTT. Translating it yields CSARQTRGYNSPLHF.

There are many counts of this clonotype. The chain combines TRBV20-1 with TRBJ2-3; no reliable D call. CDR3 length: 13 residues. The germline CDR1 and CDR2 sequences are DFQATT and SNEGSKA (reference sequence). Between the trimmed V and J ends, which lost 3 bases and 0 bases, there was a span of 7 bases. CDR3 coding DNA: TGCAGTGCTAGCCATCCTAGCACAGATACGCAGTATTTT. This sequence encodes CSASHPSTDTQYF.

The chain has TRBV28 and TRBJ2-7; the D gene is possibly TRBD2 (5 bases). Germline-derived CDR1 and CDR2 are MDHEN and SYDVKM. The length of the CDR3 is 14 residues. Trimming stripped 3 bases from V and 5 bases from J, with 14 bases between. The CDR3 sequence: CASSLRAGFDEQYF. CDR3 sequence (DNA): TGTGCCAGCAGTTTGAGGGCCGGTTTCGACGAGCAGTACTTC.

The table lists this clonotype with many counts. The chain uses TRBV27 and TRBJ2-1; a possible D gene is TRBD2 (6 bases). V lost 4 bases and J lost 4, with 11 bases in between. The V gene's germline CDR1 is MNHEY and CDR2 SMNVEV (reference sequence). The CDR3 totals 14 residues. The CDR3 sequence: CASSYGSTYNEQFF. CDR3 DNA: TGTGCCAGCAGTTACGGGAGCACATACAATGAGCAGTTCTTC.

This clonotype has ten or more counts. The chain recombines TRBV7-2 with TRBJ2-7, with TRBD1 matching 10 bases. Germline CDR1 and CDR2: SGHTA and FQGNSA. The CDR3 runs 13 residues. Trimming at V came to 4 bases and at J to 5 bases, leaving 2 bases not matched to a gene. This CDR3 is CASSSGTGDEQYF. The CDR3 DNA sequence: TGTGCCAGCAGCTCCGGGACAGGGGACGAGCAGTACTTC. The entire variable domain, with the rest obtained from reference TRBV7-2 and TRBJ2-7, is as follows: GAGVSQSPSNKVTEKGKDVELRCDPISGHTALYWYRQSLGQGLEFLIYFQGNSAPDKSGLPSDRFSAERTGGSVSTLTIQRTQQEDSAVYLCASSSGTGDEQYFGPGTRLTVT.

The chain employs TRBV7-9 and TRBJ1-1, with 10 positions matching TRBD1. CDR3 size: 14 residues. Germline CDR1 is SEHNR and CDR2 is FQNEAQ (reference sequence). V shed 5 bases and J 10 bases; nucleotides not matched to a gene: 10. CDR3 in amino acids: CASSPRQGATSAFF. For the CDR3, the DNA is TGTGCCAGCAGCCCTCGACAGGGGGCCACTTCAGCTTTCTTT.

Details on this clonotype: This may be a read error, as it is one base from a much larger clone. This sequence joins TRBV6-1 and TRBJ1-4; TRBD1 matches 9 bases. This CDR3 has 11 residues. Germline CDR1 and CDR2: MNHNS and SASEGT. CDR3 residues: CASSAGTGPAF. DNA of the CDR3: TGTGCCAGCAGTGCCGGGACAGGGCCCGCTTTT.